This T cell receptor (beta chain) was captured by sequencing in a study of blood T cells in healthy people across ages. Study conclusions and caveats: Long-lived donors exceeded aged donors in naive CD4+ cells and diversity.

In the case of this clonotype: Its antigen is currently unknown.

At least 6 million PBMCs were isolated per sample. Together with a sample-barcoded 5' primer, a J-beta primer mix was included in a second PCR lasting roughly 6 to 12 cycles. Each CDR3 protein gets one entry after TCRdb re-called the 5' RACE reads with MiXCR. The data show about a million distinct CDR3 sequences, 45% to 60% seen once. Source material: blood. The TCR was taken from a woman aged 60-75 years in good health.

The CDR3 region is CASSSDIFGNQPQHF. Here the CDR3 DNA reads TGTGCCAGCAGCTCGGACATTTTTGGGAATCAGCCCCAGCATTTT. The J gene is TRBJ1-5, the V gene TRBV28; weak D call: TRBD1 (5 bases). Per germline, CDR1 MDHEN and CDR2 SYDVKM. V was shortened by 6 bases and J by 4 bases, with 16 bases between the two germline ends. CDR3 size: 15 residues.